Sequencing of this TCR beta chain was carried out in a study of blood T cell repertoires in COVID-19. The germline CDR1 and CDR2 sequences are MNHEY and SMNVEV (reference sequence). CDR3 length: 17 amino acids. V lost 7 bases and J 1 base, leaving 22 bases between the germline ends. Using immunoSEQ multiplex PCR, the repertoire was profiled, and TCRdb retains in-frame clones only, with some absent. Of 450,000 or so clones detected, about 90% appear once; the ten largest clones hold 0.75% to 0.85%. The sequence was collected from a man in his late teens or twenties with COVID-19, enrolled during active disease. The sequenced material came from peripheral blood. The chain carries TRBV27 and TRBJ1-1, with D possibly TRBD1 on 6 matching bases. This CDR3 reads CASNQYVVSRGNTEAFF. The CDR3 region has the DNA TGTGCCAGCAACCAATACGTGGTATCCAGGGGGAACACTGAAGCTTTCTTT.